This T cell receptor beta chain was observed in a study of vaccination and CD4 T cells after COVID-19. Study information: Timing of post-vaccine sample collection was a median 72 days after dose two, with a range of 14 to 241.

The assay that was used to sequence DNA from cultured CD4+ T cells was the Oncomine TCR Beta short-read assay. MiXCR, applied by TCRdb to the PCR reads, yields one record per CDR3 protein. The table shows over 15,000 distinct CDR3 sequences, with roughly 49% occurring only once. The CDR3 contains 16 residues. CDR1 SGHTA and CDR2 FQGNSA come from the germline V gene. The junction had 7 bases not matched to a gene; V was cut back by 2 bases and J by 2 bases. Concerning this clonotype: Antigen unknown.

Treatment: approximately 10-day PBMC culture with coronavirus spike peptide pools or control peptides (ViraFEST assay). This rearrangement joins TRBV7-2 to TRBJ2-7, with 9 bases that match TRBD2. The clonotype was recovered from a human donor who had recovered from COVID-19. The sequenced sample was CD4+ T cells from blood, cultured in vitro, obtained before SARS-CoV-2 vaccination. The CDR3 DNA sequence: TGTGCCAGCAGCTTATCGGGCGGGAGGGTGCCCTACGAGCAGTACTTC. Residues: CASSLSGGRVPYEQYF.